The 15 T cell receptor beta chains presented below share a single source sample, sequenced in a study of CD8 T cells in Susac syndrome (dated 2019 in TCRdb). Library preparation used the immunoSEQ multiplex PCR assay. RNA was extracted using the RNeasy kit, and roughly 0.5 to 1 microgram was reverse transcribed with random hexamers. TCRdb itself trimmed the public reads at Q25 with fastp, ran MiXCR and retained productive beta chains. Merged by CDR3 protein, the rows form single entries marked with the most common genes and DNA. This sample is represented by approximately 190,000 distinct CDR3 sequences; roughly 96% of them were singletons. Approximately 0.093% of the sample goes to the ten largest clones. Sequencing used CD4+ T cells from PBMCs. All receptors come from a human donor with multiple sclerosis.

The rearrangement uses TRBV7-2 and TRBJ1-5; a weak D match, TRBD1 (6 bases). The CDR3 consists of 14 residues. V shed 5 bases and J shed 7 bases, with 15 bases lying between them. Germline V gives CDR1 SGHTA, CDR2 FQGNSA. CDR3 protein: CASSEPIQGQPQHF. DNA of the CDR3: TGTGCCAGCAGCGAGCCCATACAGGGACAGCCCCAGCATTTT.

CDR3 amino acids: CASSLEGSYSYEQYF. For the CDR3, the DNA is TGTGCCAGCAGCTTAGAGGGGAGCTACTCCTACGAGCAGTACTTC. The chain has TRBV11-2 and TRBJ2-7, with D possibly being TRBD2 (5 bases). The ends were cut back, 0 bases at V and 0 bases at J, with 9 bases in the middle. Germline values: CDR1 SGHAT, CDR2 FQNNGV. The CDR3 runs 15 residues.

The chain carries TRBV27 and TRBJ2-2; no clear D gene. V lost 5 bases, J lost 7 bases, and 5 bases lay in between. CDR1 is MNHEY and CDR2 is SMNVEV in the germline V gene (reference sequence). The length of the CDR3 is 11 residues. The CDR3 DNA is TGTGCCAGCAGTAGACACGGGGAGCTGTTTTTT. Amino acids: CASSRHGELFF.

V usage is TRBV20-1 and J usage is TRBJ2-1, with 8 bases identical to TRBD1. Per germline, CDR1 DFQATT and CDR2 SNEGSKA (reference sequence). CDR3 length equals 13 residues. V dropped 3 bases and J dropped 7; count of bases not matched to a gene: 5. Written as DNA, the CDR3 is TGCAGTGCTAGGAGGGACAGGTGGAATGAGCAGTTCTTC. The encoded protein is CSARRDRWNEQFF.

The chain couples TRBV6-2 or TRBV6-3 to TRBJ2-1, with D hard to call. Germline CDR1 MNHEY, CDR2 SVGEGT. The germline V and J ends were trimmed by 1 base and 12 bases, with 10 bases remaining between them. The length of the CDR3 is 12 residues. CDR3 DNA sequence: TGTGCCAGCAGTTACTTTTCGGGTAGGCAGTTCTTC. Its translation is CASSYFSGRQFF.

This clonotype was counted only a few times. V gene TRBV6-2 or TRBV6-3 combines with J gene TRBJ2-1; D gene uncertain. CDR3 length: 13 amino acids. Germline CDR1 MNHEY, CDR2 SVGEGT. V lost 8 bases to trimming and J lost 5 bases, with 13 bases between them. The CDR3 nucleotides read TGTGCCAGCCGAGGAACAGCCAACAATGAGCAGTTCTTC. Translation: CASRGTANNEQFF.

The gene calls are TRBV7-9 and TRBJ2-7; 10 positions match TRBD2. Trimming removed 10 bases from V and 6 bases from J; junction bases left unmatched: 21. The CDR3 is made up of 17 amino acids. Germline V lookup: CDR1 SEHNR, CDR2 FQNEAQ (reference sequence). This chain's CDR3 is CAISIRDTSGRAREQYF. DNA for the CDR3: TGTGCCATCTCAATCCGGGACACAAGCGGGAGGGCCCGCGAGCAGTACTTC.

This chain links TRBV24-1 with TRBJ1-5; D remains unclear. The CDR3 covers 16 residues. Trimming stripped 4 bases from V and 9 bases from J, with 21 bases between. Germline V gives CDR1 KGHDR, CDR2 SFDVKD. The CDR3 sequence: CATSDRRRQNHPPQHF. The CDR3 nucleotides read TGTGCCACCAGTGACCGCCGTAGGCAGAATCACCCGCCCCAGCATTTT.

This clonotype was recorded once. The V gene is TRBV27, the J gene TRBJ2-2, with TRBD1 identical over 7 bases. The CDR3 totals 15 residues. Germline CDR1 and CDR2: MNHEY and SMNVEV (reference sequence). V lost 5 bases, J lost 5 bases, and 8 bases stayed unmatched. CDR3 amino acids: CASSRRQGFTGELFF. The CDR3 DNA reads TGTGCCAGCAGTAGACGACAGGGTTTTACCGGGGAGCTGTTTTTT.

This chain uses TRBV2 with TRBJ2-7; possibly TRBD2 for D (5 bases). V lost 11 bases and J 1 base, leaving 15 bases between the germline ends. CDR1 is SNHLY, CDR2 FYNNEI, per germline. The CDR3 totals 13 residues. CDR3 loop: CALRAVGSYEQYF. Written as DNA, the CDR3 is TGTGCCCTTAGAGCGGTCGGTTCCTACGAGCAGTACTTC.

This clonotype occurred once. The chain links TRBV20-1 to TRBJ2-7; 11 nucleotides line up with TRBD2. Germline CDR1 reads DFQATT; CDR2 reads SNEGSKA (reference sequence). This CDR3 is 13 amino acids long. J lost 8 bases, V lost 4 bases, and 7 bases had no gene match. CDR3 DNA: TGCAGTGCTACCTTAGCGGGAGGGGGGAAGCAGTACTTC. Protein: CSATLAGGGKQYF.

CDR3 in DNA: TGTGCCAGCAGCCACCGAGACAGGGGGAACACTGAAGCTTTCTTT. Translating it yields CASSHRDRGNTEAFF. J is TRBJ1-1 and V is TRBV4-2, with 8 bases fitting TRBD1. Germline assignment: CDR1 LGHNA and CDR2 YNFKEQ. The CDR3 contains 15 residues. V gave up 3 bases and J gave up 1 base; unmatched junction bases: 4.

Notes on this clonotype: One end of the junction does not line up with germline, which may come from a read error. The chain employs TRBV11-3 and TRBJ1-2; D possibly corresponds to TRBD1 (6 bases). The CDR3 runs 12 residues. From germline, CDR1 is SGHNT and CDR2 YENEEA. The CDR3 loop is CASSPLGGPLAF. CDR3 DNA: TGTGCCAGCAGCCCACTCGGGGGGCCCCTAGCCTTC.

This rearrangement joins TRBV20-1 to TRBJ2-5; 14 bases are shared with TRBD2. This CDR3 region has 14 residues. V shed 4 bases, J shed 3 bases, and the junction held 1 base outside the gene matches. Germline CDR1 reads DFQATT; CDR2 reads SNEGSKA (reference sequence). The CDR3 DNA sequence: TGCAGTGCTAAGGGACTAGCGGGGGAAGAGACCCAGTACTTC. It yields the protein CSAKGLAGEETQYF.

The V call is TRBV27, the J call TRBJ2-3, with 14 nucleotides matching TRBD2. There are 17 residues in the CDR3. The junction had 9 bases not matched to a gene; V was cut back by 8 bases and J by 2 bases. The germline gives CDR1 MNHEY, CDR2 SMNVEV (reference sequence). CDR3 residues: CASLPQGLAGVTDTQYF. In DNA form, the CDR3 reads TGTGCCAGCCTCCCCCAGGGACTAGCGGGAGTCACAGATACGCAGTATTTT.